The T cell receptor beta chain described here comes from a study of shared clonotypes between healthy human individuals. Replicate sorted-subset PCRs were loaded with roughly 190 ng DNA, 31,000 or so T cell genomes. Assay: immunoSEQ multiplex PCR; the TCRdb copy retains only in-frame clones and omits some. Here the sample spans approximately 740,000 clones, around 67% being singletons. Trimming stripped 7 bases from V and 0 bases from J, with 12 bases between. CDR1 and CDR2 from the germline V gene are SNHLY and FYNNEI. This CDR3 contains 14 residues. The sequencing sample was made of memory CD4+ T cells sorted from blood. The subset denotes: CD45RA-negative fraction. The V and J genes are TRBV2 and TRBJ1-1; maybe TRBD1 (5 bases). The sequence derives from a young woman in good health. This CDR3 reads CASNPGQMNTEAFF. CDR3 DNA: TGTGCCAGCAACCCAGGGCAAATGAACACTGAAGCTTTCTTT.